This TCR beta chain was captured by sequencing in a study of T cells in Graves' hyperthyroidism and ophthalmopathy. When ophthalmopathy did not progress within 18 months, Graves' hyperthyroidism was considered stable. The authors obtained PBMCs from more than 9.5 ml of fresh peripheral blood. General study points: Clonotypes that were expanded in thyroid above 0.001 mostly appeared in blood too.

TCR beta CDR3 region amplification was performed from RNA transcripts. In the first-round RT-PCR of the TCR CDR3, the HTBI primer set was used. TCRdb ran MiXCR on the multiplex PCR reads and lists one entry per CDR3 protein. The sample records 350,000 to 400,000 distinct CDR3 sequences, under 15% being singletons. The CDR3 sequence is 12 residues long. The V end was cut by 4 bases, the J end by 7 bases, with 8 bases between. CDR1 is MNHNS and CDR2 is SASEGT in the germline V gene. At least ten counts were recorded for this clonotype. Its antigen is unidentified. The origin of this receptor is a woman in her twenties or thirties with Graves' hyperthyroidism. The specimen sequenced was blood. This chain joins TRBV6-1 and TRBJ2-1; maybe TRBD2 (5 bases). In nucleotides, the CDR3 is TGTGCCAGCAGTGTGGGAGCAAATGAGCAGTTCTTC. Protein product: CASSVGANEQFF.